This TCR beta chain was sequenced during a study of shared clonotypes between healthy human individuals. Broader study findings: Non-shared clonotypes showed lower generation probabilities than clonotypes common to all four donors. Sharing across four donors was highest in naive CD4 (around 5%) and lowest in memory CD8 (roughly 0.4%). Naive subsets generally exceeded memory subsets in estimated richness.

An even split of each subset's genomic DNA across several immunoSEQ plates was performed. Only in-frame clones appear in the TCRdb table, and some are missing; sequencing was by immunoSEQ multiplex PCR. The table includes roughly 1.5 million clones, 95% to 99% detected once. Details on this clone: Its antigen is not identified.

V dropped 1 base and J dropped 2 bases, with 11 bases sitting between them. The CDR3 is made up of 15 amino acids. CDR1 is SGDLS and CDR2 is YYNGEE in the germline V gene. The chain joins TRBV9 to TRBJ2-3; D remains unclear. Sequencing used naive CD4+ T cells sorted from blood. The subset: CD45RA+ positively selected. The receptor was derived from a man aged 30-40 years in good health. This chain's CDR3 is CASSVIAATTDTQYF. In DNA form, the CDR3 reads TGTGCCAGCAGCGTAATCGCCGCGACCACAGATACGCAGTATTTT.